The clone carrying this T cell receptor beta chain was seen many times. Its target is not known. This sample stems from a study of T cell repertoires in cytomegalovirus infection. As for the study in general: CMV infection plus the matching HLA type was flagged by public TCR beta signatures. Study observations and caveats: Dominating the ex vivo response were TCR beta clonotypes that were CMV-specific and HLA-C-restricted. Carriers of CMV and the relevant HLA type were discriminated by public TCR beta frequency.

TCRdb called the reads again in MiXCR, with one record for every CDR3 protein. The sample contains approximately 250,000 distinct CDR3 sequences, approximately 6.7% of which appear only once. The CDR3 totals 12 residues. Germline V gives CDR1 SNHLY, CDR2 FYNNEI. V lost 8 bases to trimming and J lost 2 bases, with 10 bases between them. The sequenced material came from PBMCs. The chain uses TRBV2 and TRBJ2-7; D tentatively fits TRBD1 or TRBD2 (5 bases each). The TCR sequence derives from a human donor in good health (CMV status not recorded). Some clones in this sample may be carry-over from other donors' samples. This chain's CDR3 is CASQGEPYEQYF. The CDR3 DNA is TGTGCCAGCCAAGGGGAGCCCTACGAGCAGTACTTC.